This T cell receptor beta chain derives from a study of PD-1 blockade in classical Hodgkin lymphoma. The CDR3 is 17 amino acids. The J segment lost 1 base and the V segment lost 6 bases, leaving 13 bases of the junction unmatched. CDR1 is PRHDT, CDR2 FYEKMQ, per germline (reference sequence). As to time point: cycle 4 day 1 (C4D1), after 6 weeks of nivolumab. No patient escaped relapse after autologous stem cell transplantation, and brentuximab vedotin exposure varied. TCRdb's copy holds only in-frame clones and misses some; the assay was immunoSEQ multiplex PCR. The sample yields just under 65,000 clones, approximately 90% seen once.

The chain couples TRBV13 to TRBJ2-7; 9 bases line up with TRBD2. This material consisted of peripheral blood mononuclear cells (PBMCs), taken before the fourth cycle of nivolumab. The sequence was collected from a human donor with classical Hodgkin lymphoma. The DNA for the CDR3 is TGTGCCAGCAGGTATCTTAGCGGGAGACGGAAGTCCTACGAGCAGTACTTC. It specifies CASRYLSGRRKSYEQYF.